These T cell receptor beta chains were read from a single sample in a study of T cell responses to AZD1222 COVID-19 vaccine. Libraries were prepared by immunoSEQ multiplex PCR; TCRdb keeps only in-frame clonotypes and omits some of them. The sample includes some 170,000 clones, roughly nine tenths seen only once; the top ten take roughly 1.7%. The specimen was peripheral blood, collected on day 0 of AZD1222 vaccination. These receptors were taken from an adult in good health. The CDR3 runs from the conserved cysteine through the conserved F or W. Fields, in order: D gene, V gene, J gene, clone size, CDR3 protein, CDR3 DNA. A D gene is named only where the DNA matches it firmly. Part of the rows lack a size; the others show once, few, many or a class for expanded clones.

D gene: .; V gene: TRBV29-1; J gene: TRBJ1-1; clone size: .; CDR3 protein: CSVRAGTEAFF; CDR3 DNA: TGCAGCGTCCGGGCGGGGACTGAAGCTTTCTTT
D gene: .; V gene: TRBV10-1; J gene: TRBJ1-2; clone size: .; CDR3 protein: CASSRGLPEDGYTF; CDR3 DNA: TGCGCCAGCAGCCGGGGACTGCCCGAGGATGGCTACACCTTC
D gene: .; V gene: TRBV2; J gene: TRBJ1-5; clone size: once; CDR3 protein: CASSGGDGNQPQHF; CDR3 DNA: TGTGCCAGCAGTGGGGGAGACGGGAATCAGCCCCAGCATTTT
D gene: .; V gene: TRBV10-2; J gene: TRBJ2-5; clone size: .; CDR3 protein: CASSDGLGLGQETQYF; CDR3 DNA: TGCGCCAGCAGTGACGGACTCGGGCTAGGCCAAGAGACCCAGTACTTC
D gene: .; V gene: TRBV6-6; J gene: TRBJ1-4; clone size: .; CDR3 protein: CASSGRGNEKLFF; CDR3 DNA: TGTGCCAGCTCGGGACGGGGTAATGAAAAACTGTTTTTT
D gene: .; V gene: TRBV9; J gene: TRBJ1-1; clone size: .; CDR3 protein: CASSKGPRNTEAFF; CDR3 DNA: TGTGCCAGCAGCAAGGGACCGAGGAACACTGAAGCTTTCTTT
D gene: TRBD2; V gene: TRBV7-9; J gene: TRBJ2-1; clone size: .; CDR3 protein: CASSLGTSGVYNEQFF; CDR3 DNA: TGTGCCAGCAGCTTAGGGACTAGCGGGGTATACAATGAGCAGTTCTTC
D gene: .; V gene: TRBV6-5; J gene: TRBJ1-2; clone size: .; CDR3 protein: CASSKTRAPGDGYTF; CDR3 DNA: TGTGCCAGCAGTAAAACCCGGGCTCCTGGGGATGGCTACACCTTC
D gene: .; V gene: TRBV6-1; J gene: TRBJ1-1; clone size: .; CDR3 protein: CASSEHGSTEAFF; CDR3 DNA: TGTGCCAGCAGTGAGCATGGGTCGACTGAAGCTTTCTTT
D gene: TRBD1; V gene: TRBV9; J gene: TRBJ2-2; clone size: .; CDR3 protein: CASSVGSQGYVTGELFF; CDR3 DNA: TGTGCCAGCAGCGTAGGTTCACAGGGGTATGTCACCGGGGAGCTGTTTTTT
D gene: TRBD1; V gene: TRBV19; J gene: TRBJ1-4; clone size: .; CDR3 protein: CASSRGTATNEKLFF; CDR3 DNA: TGTGCCAGTAGTAGGGGGACAGCAACTAATGAAAAACTGTTTTTT
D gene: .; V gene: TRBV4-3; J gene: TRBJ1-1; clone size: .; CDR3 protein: CASSLFLQGNTEAFF; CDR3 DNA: TGCGCCAGCAGCCTTTTCCTCCAGGGGAACACTGAAGCTTTCTTT
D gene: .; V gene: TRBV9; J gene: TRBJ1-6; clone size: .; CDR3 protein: CASSVYHYNSPLHF; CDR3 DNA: TGTGCCAGCAGCGTATACCACTATAATTCACCCCTCCACTTT
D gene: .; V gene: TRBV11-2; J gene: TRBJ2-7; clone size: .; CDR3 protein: CASSSQGSYEQYF; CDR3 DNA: TGTGCCAGCAGCTCACAGGGATCCTACGAGCAGTACTTC
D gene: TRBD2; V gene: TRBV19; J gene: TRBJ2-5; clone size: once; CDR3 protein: CASSRSGAITETQYF; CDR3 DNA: TGTGCCAGTAGTAGAAGCGGGGCAATAACAGAGACCCAGTACTTC
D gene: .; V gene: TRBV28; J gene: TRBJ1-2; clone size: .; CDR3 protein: CASSSDRRLIGYTF; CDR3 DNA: TGTGCCAGCAGTTCAGACAGGCGTCTCATAGGCTACACCTTC
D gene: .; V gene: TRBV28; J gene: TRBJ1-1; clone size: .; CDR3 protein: CASSLSARGGTEAFF; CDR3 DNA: TGTGCCAGCAGTTTATCGGCCAGGGGAGGGACTGAAGCTTTCTTT
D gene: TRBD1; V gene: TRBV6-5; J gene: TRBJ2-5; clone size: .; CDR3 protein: CASRPGGTWETQYF; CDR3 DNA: TGTGCCAGCAGGCCAGGGGGCACGTGGGAGACCCAGTACTTC
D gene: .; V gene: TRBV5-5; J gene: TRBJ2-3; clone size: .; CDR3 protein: CASSKQGGDTQYF; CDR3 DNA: TGTGCCAGCAGCAAACAGGGGGGGGATACGCAGTATTTT
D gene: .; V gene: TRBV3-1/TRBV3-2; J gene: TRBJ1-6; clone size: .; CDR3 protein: CASSQSEYNSPLHF; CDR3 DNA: TGTGCCAGCAGCCAATCAGAGTACAATTCACCCCTCCACTTT
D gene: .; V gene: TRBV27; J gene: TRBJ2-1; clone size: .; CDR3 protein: CASSSSGQAYNEQFF; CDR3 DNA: TGTGCCAGCAGCTCAAGCGGCCAAGCCTACAATGAGCAGTTCTTC
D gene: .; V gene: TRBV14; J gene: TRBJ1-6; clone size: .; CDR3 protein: CASSQDRSGVSPLHF; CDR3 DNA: TGTGCCAGCAGCCAAGATAGGTCAGGGGTTTCACCCCTCCACTTT
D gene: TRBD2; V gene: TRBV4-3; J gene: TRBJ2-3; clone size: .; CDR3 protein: CASSQTSVSTDTQYF; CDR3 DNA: TGCGCCAGCAGCCAGACTAGCGTAAGCACAGATACGCAGTATTTT
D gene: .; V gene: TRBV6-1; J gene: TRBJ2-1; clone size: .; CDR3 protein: CASSEKGIWFF; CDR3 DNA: TGTGCCAGCAGTGAGAAGGGCATTTGGTTCTTC
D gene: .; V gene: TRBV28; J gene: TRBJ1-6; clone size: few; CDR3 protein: CASSLESINSPLHF; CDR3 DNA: TGTGCCAGCAGTTTAGAATCAATTAATTCACCCCTCCACTTT
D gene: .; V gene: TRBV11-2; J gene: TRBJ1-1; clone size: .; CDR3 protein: CASSLEPRATEAFF; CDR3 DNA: TGTGCCAGCAGCTTAGAACCCAGGGCCACTGAAGCTTTCTTT
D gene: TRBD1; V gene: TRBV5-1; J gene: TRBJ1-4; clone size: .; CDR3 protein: CASSGTGGNEKLFF; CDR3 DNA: TGCGCCAGCAGCGGCACAGGGGGTAATGAAAAACTGTTTTTT
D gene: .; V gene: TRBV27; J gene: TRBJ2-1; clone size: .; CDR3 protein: CASSNWFSHYNEQFF; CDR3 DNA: TGTGCCAGCAGTAACTGGTTTTCCCACTACAATGAGCAGTTCTTC
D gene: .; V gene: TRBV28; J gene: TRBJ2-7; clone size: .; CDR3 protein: CASSLGGQTTKEQYF; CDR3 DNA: TGTGCCAGCAGCCTCGGCGGGCAGACAACCAAGGAGCAGTACTTC
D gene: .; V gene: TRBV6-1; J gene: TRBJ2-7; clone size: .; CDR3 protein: CASSEARGAGPSYEQYF; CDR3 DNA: TGTGCCAGCAGTGAAGCCAGAGGGGCGGGTCCGTCCTACGAGCAGTACTTC
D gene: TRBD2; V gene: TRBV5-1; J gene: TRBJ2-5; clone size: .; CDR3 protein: CASSDGTRRQETQYF; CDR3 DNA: TGCGCCAGCAGCGACGGGACTAGACGGCAGGAGACCCAGTACTTC
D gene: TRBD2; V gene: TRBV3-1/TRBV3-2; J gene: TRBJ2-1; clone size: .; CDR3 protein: CASSTTSGVSYNEQFF; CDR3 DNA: TGTGCCAGCAGTACTACTAGCGGAGTCTCCTACAATGAGCAGTTCTTC